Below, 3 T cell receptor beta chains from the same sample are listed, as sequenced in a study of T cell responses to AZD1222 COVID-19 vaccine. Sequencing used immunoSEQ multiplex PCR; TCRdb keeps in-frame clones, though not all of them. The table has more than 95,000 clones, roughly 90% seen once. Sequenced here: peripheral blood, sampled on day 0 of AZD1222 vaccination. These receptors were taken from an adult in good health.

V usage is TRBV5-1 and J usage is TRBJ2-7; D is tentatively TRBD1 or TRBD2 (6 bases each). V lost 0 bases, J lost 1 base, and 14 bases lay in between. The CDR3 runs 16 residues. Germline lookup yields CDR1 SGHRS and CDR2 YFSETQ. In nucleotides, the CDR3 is TGCGCCAGCAGCTTGGGCGGGACAACCGTGTCCTACGAGCAGTACTTC. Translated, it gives CASSLGGTTVSYEQYF.

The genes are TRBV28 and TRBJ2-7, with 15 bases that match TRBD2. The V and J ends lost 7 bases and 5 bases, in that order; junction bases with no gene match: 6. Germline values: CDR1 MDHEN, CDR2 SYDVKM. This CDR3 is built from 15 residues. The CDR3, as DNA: TGTGCCAGCAAGTGGACTAGCGGGGGGGCCCACGAGCAGTACTTC. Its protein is CASKWTSGGAHEQYF.

CDR3: CATRGIVAGNEQYF. The CDR3 nucleotides are TGTGCCACGCGGGGCATTGTAGCGGGGAACGAGCAGTACTTC. V is TRBV6-6 and J is TRBJ2-7; TRBD2 matches 8 bases. Germline V lookup: CDR1 MNHNY, CDR2 SVGAGI (reference sequence). V was pared by 10 bases and J by 5 bases, with 13 bases of the junction left unmatched. The CDR3 consists of 14 residues.